These T cell receptor beta chains were read from a single sample in a study of T cells after yellow fever vaccination. TCRdb redid the calling of the 5' RACE reads with MiXCR, one entry per CDR3 protein. The sample records a few hundred thousand distinct CDR3 sequences, around 6.8% being singletons. The sample here was PBMCs, taken roughly 46 days after the first yellow fever vaccination. The receptor set was obtained from a man between 18 and 29 years old who received the YFV17D yellow fever vaccine. The conserved cysteine and the conserved F or W are not part of the CDR3 here. A D gene is named only where the DNA matches it firmly.

V gene: TRBV27
D gene: .
CDR3 length: 14
CDR3 protein: ASSFIGAPSSYEQY

V gene: TRBV20-1
D gene: TRBD2
CDR3 length: 11
CDR3 protein: SAPRGGLKTQY

V gene: TRBV7-2
D gene: .
CDR3 length: 11
CDR3 protein: ASLAMGTGELF

V gene: TRBV11-3
D gene: .
CDR3 length: 15
CDR3 protein: ASSPPPGSSPTDTQY

V gene: TRBV6-1
D gene: TRBD1
CDR3 length: 13
CDR3 protein: ASSERQGHNSPLH

V gene: TRBV5-1
D gene: .
CDR3 length: 10
CDR3 protein: ASSFSAGELF

V gene: TRBV7-8
D gene: .
CDR3 length: 14
CDR3 protein: ASSLVVGRGGTEAF

V gene: TRBV6-1
D gene: .
CDR3 length: 12
CDR3 protein: ASSTAGGAYGYT

V gene: TRBV27
D gene: .
CDR3 length: 13
CDR3 protein: ASSLDPLSQETQY

V gene: TRBV5-4
D gene: TRBD2
CDR3 length: 12
CDR3 protein: ASSLRGGMDTQY

V gene: TRBV11-2
D gene: .
CDR3 length: 15
CDR3 protein: ASRRSYGIPSNTEAF

V gene: TRBV4-3
D gene: .
CDR3 length: 14
CDR3 protein: ASSQEGRGLGDTQY

V gene: TRBV9
D gene: .
CDR3 length: 14
CDR3 protein: ASSVVAGRGYNEQF

V gene: TRBV7-2
D gene: .
CDR3 length: 13
CDR3 protein: ASSLGTGPQNIQY

V gene: TRBV10-3
D gene: TRBD2
CDR3 length: 13
CDR3 protein: AISEASGGEETQY

V gene: TRBV7-3
D gene: .
CDR3 length: 10
CDR3 protein: ASSPTSDTQY

V gene: TRBV7-7
D gene: TRBD2
CDR3 length: 14
CDR3 protein: ASSLGSGGGSETQY

V gene: TRBV7-2
D gene: .
CDR3 length: 14
CDR3 protein: ASNLEAFRAVYGYT

V gene: TRBV2
D gene: TRBD2
CDR3 length: 13
CDR3 protein: DSSAGTSGGDEQY

V gene: TRBV7-3
D gene: .
CDR3 length: 13
CDR3 protein: ASSLTAGQGNEQF

V gene: TRBV14
D gene: TRBD2
CDR3 length: 13
CDR3 protein: ASSHGPPGGFEQY

V gene: TRBV10-3
D gene: .
CDR3 length: 12
CDR3 protein: AISKQGSTDTQY

V gene: TRBV12-3/TRBV12-4
D gene: TRBD1
CDR3 length: 12
CDR3 protein: ASSLPRTGETQY

V gene: TRBV20-1
D gene: TRBD2
CDR3 length: 11
CDR3 protein: SGLAGDQETQY

V gene: TRBV7-9
D gene: TRBD2
CDR3 length: 11
CDR3 protein: ASSLGQGLAAY

V gene: TRBV29-1
D gene: .
CDR3 length: 10
CDR3 protein: SVDYRQETQY

V gene: TRBV11-1
D gene: TRBD1
CDR3 length: 13
CDR3 protein: ASSPRTGRTGELF

V gene: TRBV5-5
D gene: TRBD1
CDR3 length: 12
CDR3 protein: ASRRTGSPGELF

V gene: TRBV4-3
D gene: .
CDR3 length: 14
CDR3 protein: ASRETVWAHNSPLH

V gene: TRBV24-1
D gene: .
CDR3 length: 16
CDR3 protein: ATSGPLNWPANTGELF

V gene: TRBV23-1
D gene: .
CDR3 length: 11
CDR3 protein: ATPDSGANVLT

V gene: TRBV10-3
D gene: TRBD1
CDR3 length: 14
CDR3 protein: AIDLPWGTGKYEQY

V gene: TRBV28
D gene: .
CDR3 length: 17
CDR3 protein: ASSPLLGRGPFRTDTQY

V gene: TRBV29-1
D gene: .
CDR3 length: 14
CDR3 protein: SVEGELASSYNEQF

V gene: TRBV6-1
D gene: TRBD1
CDR3 length: 11
CDR3 protein: ASNEGALETQY

V gene: TRBV4-2
D gene: TRBD1
CDR3 length: 13
CDR3 protein: ASSQLGQENTEAF

V gene: TRBV19
D gene: TRBD2
CDR3 length: 12
CDR3 protein: ASTGGGGYNEQF

V gene: TRBV4-1
D gene: .
CDR3 length: 14
CDR3 protein: ASSQGVSVMNTEAF

V gene: TRBV5-1
D gene: .
CDR3 length: 13
CDR3 protein: ASSPRNPPTEEAF

V gene: TRBV6-1
D gene: TRBD1
CDR3 length: 11
CDR3 protein: ASRIRDSYEQY

V gene: TRBV27
D gene: .
CDR3 length: 14
CDR3 protein: ASSLELWSSYNEQF

V gene: TRBV20-1
D gene: .
CDR3 length: 12
CDR3 protein: SARRGFGGVEHD

V gene: TRBV9
D gene: .
CDR3 length: 11
CDR3 protein: ASSVEGRTEAF

V gene: TRBV5-5
D gene: .
CDR3 length: 14
CDR3 protein: ASSLDGQGMKKPQH

V gene: TRBV7-2
D gene: .
CDR3 length: 13
CDR3 protein: ASSFLTANTGELF